Presented here are 22 T cell receptor beta chains from one specimen sequenced in a study of T cells after yellow fever vaccination. Via MiXCR, TCRdb re-called the 5' RACE reads, giving one row per CDR3 protein. The data show hundreds of thousands of distinct CDR3 sequences, with around a sixth seen just once and 15% to 20% held by the top ten. Sequenced here: PBMCs, sampled before the yellow fever booster vaccination. These receptors were obtained from a man younger than 35 who received the YFV17D yellow fever vaccine.

The CDR3 loop is CASSLGARGDREQYF. For the CDR3, the DNA is TGTGCCAGCAGCTTAGGAGCTCGCGGGGACCGCGAGCAGTACTTC. The chain carries TRBV13 and TRBJ2-7; tentatively, D is TRBD2 (6 bases). Per germline, CDR1 PRHDT and CDR2 FYEKMQ (reference sequence). The CDR3 is made up of 15 amino acids. Trimming took 0 bases from V and 6 from J, leaving 15 bases between them.

This CDR3 reads CAISDTGFRQPQHF. As DNA, the CDR3 is TGTGCCATCAGTGATACAGGGTTTCGTCAGCCCCAGCATTTT. The chain joins TRBV10-3 to TRBJ1-5; TRBD1 might be the D (6 bases). This CDR3 is 14 amino acids long. Trimming stripped 3 bases from V and 6 bases from J, with 12 bases between. Looked up from germline, CDR1 is ENHRY and CDR2 is SYGVKD.

The sample holds many counts of this clonotype. CDR3 nucleotides: TGCAGTGCTAGGGTCCCAGGGCGGTCCGGGGAGCTGTTTTTT. It translates to CSARVPGRSGELFF. This chain joins TRBV20-1 and TRBJ2-2, with D perhaps matching TRBD1 (5 bases). Trimming cost V 3 bases and J 6 bases, with 14 bases left between them. Looked up from germline, CDR1 is DFQATT and CDR2 is SNEGSKA (reference sequence). CDR3 length: 14 amino acids.

The rearrangement uses TRBV12-3 or TRBV12-4 and TRBJ2-4; D is undetermined. This CDR3 region has 13 residues. V lost 5 bases and J 0 bases, leaving 5 bases between the germline ends. The CDR3 nucleotides read TGTGCCAGCAGTCGGCTAGCCAAAAACATTCAGTACTTC. Encoded protein: CASSRLAKNIQYF.

This rearrangement joins TRBV7-9 to TRBJ2-7, with D tentatively TRBD2 (5 bases). The CDR3 has 14 amino acids. In germline, CDR1 is SEHNR, CDR2 FQNEAQ (reference sequence). V shed 2 bases and J shed 0 bases, with 8 bases lying between them. The CDR3 DNA reads TGTGCCAGCAGCTTATCCACTAGCTCCTACGAGCAGTACTTC. Its translation is CASSLSTSSYEQYF.

The sample holds a few counts of this clonotype. J is TRBJ1-1 and V is TRBV5-1; D gene unclear. Germline V gives CDR1 SGHRS, CDR2 YFSETQ. V was pared by 0 bases and J by 4 bases, with 13 bases between. There are 15 residues in the CDR3. The CDR3 protein is CASSLVPEKGTEAFF. The CDR3 DNA reads TGCGCCAGCAGCTTGGTACCGGAGAAGGGCACTGAAGCTTTCTTT. Variable domain in full (rest from reference TRBV5-1 and TRBJ1-1): KAGVTQTPRYLIKTRGQQVTLSCSPISGHRSVSWYQQTPGQGLQFLFEYFSETQRNKGNFPGRFSGRQFSNSRSEMNVSTLELGDSALYLCASSLVPEKGTEAFFGQGTRLTVV.

This clonotype was counted once. The chain has TRBV4-3 and TRBJ1-5; D is uncertain. Trimming cost V 0 bases and J 8 bases, with 11 bases left between them. CDR3 length equals 14 residues. Germline V gene data show CDR1 as LGHNA and CDR2 as YSLEER. The CDR3 here is CASSQDPTAEPQHF. The CDR3 bases are TGCGCCAGCAGCCAAGACCCTACTGCTGAGCCCCAGCATTTT.

This clonotype was recorded at least ten times. The rearrangement joins TRBV7-8 to TRBJ2-2; TRBD1 might be the D (7 bases). Germline assignment: CDR1 SGHVS and CDR2 FQNEAQ. Deletions cut 5 bases from V and 6 bases from J, with 22 bases between. This CDR3 has 17 amino acids. The CDR3 sequence is CASSNNDREVVAGELFF. DNA for the CDR3: TGTGCCAGCAGCAACAACGACAGGGAGGTAGTGGCCGGGGAGCTGTTTTTT.

This clonotype has more than one count but fewer than ten. This chain uses TRBV2 with TRBJ2-7; 12 positions agree with TRBD2. The CDR3 totals 17 residues. Germline V gives CDR1 SNHLY, CDR2 FYNNEI. Trimming at V came to 0 bases and at J to 5 bases, leaving 8 bases not matched to a gene. The CDR3 DNA reads as TGTGCCAGCAGTGAAGCGCCACAACTAGCGGGGGGCCACGAGCAGTACTTC. Residues: CASSEAPQLAGGHEQYF.

The CDR3 DNA reads as TGCAGCGTTGAAGATCGGGCGACGTCCTACGAGCAGTACTTC. It translates to CSVEDRATSYEQYF. The chain recombines TRBV29-1 with TRBJ2-7; no clear D. The V gene's germline CDR1 is SQVTM and CDR2 ANQGSEA. This CDR3 is built from 14 residues. Trimming removed 0 bases at V and 1 base at J, with 10 bases between.

This clonotype has more than one count but fewer than ten. The chain joins TRBV4-2 to TRBJ2-5; D is uncertain. Trimming took 0 bases from V and 6 from J, leaving 11 bases between them. CDR3 length: 14 residues. CDR1 LGHNA and CDR2 YNFKEQ come from the germline V gene. The CDR3: CASSQDLVTQTQYF. The CDR3, as DNA: TGTGCCAGCAGCCAAGACCTGGTCACACAGACCCAGTACTTC.

This rearrangement joins TRBV4-1 to TRBJ2-5; tentatively, D is TRBD1 (6 bases). Trimming stripped 1 base from V and 2 bases from J, with 17 bases between. The CDR3 is 17 amino acids. Per germline, CDR1 MGHRA and CDR2 YSYEKL. This CDR3 reads CASSQGFLGQLQETQYF. The DNA of the CDR3 is TGCGCCAGCAGCCAAGGGTTCCTTGGACAGCTACAAGAGACCCAGTACTTC.

This clonotype was observed a handful of times. V usage is TRBV7-8 and J usage is TRBJ2-5; 8 bases fit TRBD1. The V segment lost 5 bases and the J segment 2 bases; nucleotides outside the gene matches: 4. Germline CDR1 and CDR2: SGHVS and FQNEAQ. The CDR3 runs to 14 residues. The CDR3: CASSPTGEQETQYF. The CDR3 nucleotides are TGTGCCAGCAGCCCGACAGGGGAGCAAGAGACCCAGTACTTC.

The V gene is TRBV4-3, the J gene TRBJ2-3; D is unresolved. The CDR3 contains 14 residues. The germline V gene has CDR1 LGHNA and CDR2 YSLEER. Trimming pared 2 bases from V and 4 bases from J, leaving 10 bases between. CDR3 loop: CASSQQALADTQYF. The CDR3 coding sequence is TGCGCCAGCAGCCAACAGGCCCTAGCAGATACGCAGTATTTT.

This clonotype was detected a few times. The chain couples TRBV7-9 to TRBJ2-3; weak D call: TRBD2 (6 bases). V lost 1 base, J lost 3 bases, and 14 bases lay in between. The CDR3 extends over 16 amino acids. In germline, CDR1 is SEHNR, CDR2 FQNEAQ (reference sequence). This CDR3 reads CASSLVVGEETDTQYF. The DNA of the CDR3 is TGTGCCAGCAGCTTAGTCGTCGGGGAGGAGACAGATACGCAGTATTTT.

The chain carries TRBV30 and TRBJ2-1; 9 positions agree with TRBD1. Germline lookup yields CDR1 GTSNPN and CDR2 SVGIG (reference sequence). The CDR3 spans 14 residues. V lost 1 base and J lost 6; bases outside the gene matches: 4. For the CDR3, the DNA is TGTGCCTGGAGTGGAGGACAGGGGATCAATGAGCAGTTCTTC. Protein sequence: CAWSGGQGINEQFF. The whole variable domain, remainder taken from reference TRBV30 and TRBJ2-1, is SQTIHQWPATLVQPVGSPLSLECTVEGTSNPNLYWYRQAAGRGLQLLFYSVGIGQISSEVPQNLSASRPQDRQFILSSKKLLLSDSGFYLCAWSGGQGINEQFFGPGTRLTVL.

This clonotype was detected a few times. This chain links TRBV6-6 with TRBJ2-7; D not resolved. CDR1 and CDR2 from the germline V gene are MNHNY and SVGAGI (reference sequence). This CDR3 is 10 amino acids long. The germline V and J ends were trimmed by 1 base and 5 bases, with 0 bases remaining between them. In nucleotides, the CDR3 is TGTGCCAGCAGTTACTACGAGCAGTACTTC. It codes for CASSYYEQYF.

This clonotype was counted only a few times. This rearrangement joins TRBV10-3 to TRBJ2-7, with 9 nucleotides matching TRBD1. Trimming at V came to 6 bases and at J to 3 bases, leaving 6 bases not matched to a gene. CDR1 and CDR2 (germline): ENHRY, SYGVKD. The length of the CDR3 is 14 residues. The CDR3 DNA sequence: TGTGCCATCAGACCGGGACAGGGAATCTACGAGCAGTACTTC. Translating gives CAIRPGQGIYEQYF.

This clonotype was observed once. The genes are TRBV7-2 and TRBJ2-1; D remains ambiguous. This CDR3 has 16 amino acids. V was shortened by 7 bases and J by 0 bases, with 16 bases between the two germline ends. Looked up from germline, CDR1 is SGHTA and CDR2 is FQGNSA. The DNA of the CDR3 is TGTGCCAGCACCCAAATAGGGCTCAGCTCCTACAATGAGCAGTTCTTC. Translated: CASTQIGLSSYNEQFF.

The chain carries TRBV9 and TRBJ2-5, with D maybe TRBD2 (6 bases). The V gene's germline CDR1 is SGDLS and CDR2 YYNGEE. Between the trimmed V and J ends, which lost 6 bases and 2 bases, there was a span of 14 bases. The CDR3 sequence is 14 residues long. The CDR3 protein is CASTTGLLQETQYF. The CDR3 DNA follows: TGTGCCAGCACGACGGGACTCTTACAAGAGACCCAGTACTTC.

This clonotype was picked up many times. The chain couples TRBV10-3 to TRBJ1-3, with no clear D. Germline V lookup: CDR1 ENHRY, CDR2 SYGVKD. The CDR3 has 15 amino acids. Between the trimmed V and J ends, which lost 2 bases and 1 base, there was a span of 9 bases. The DNA of the CDR3 is TGTGCCATCAGTGAGGCCCCTTTTTCTGGAAACACCATATATTTT. Its translation is CAISEAPFSGNTIYF.

This clonotype was counted a few times. This chain uses TRBV20-1 with TRBJ1-5; D is undetermined. Germline V lookup: CDR1 DFQATT, CDR2 SNEGSKA (reference sequence). The CDR3 length is 15 residues. V was cut by 3 bases and J by 7 bases, with 19 bases left in between. The CDR3 loop reads CSASLGASRRQPQHF. The CDR3 DNA reads as TGCAGTGCTAGCTTAGGAGCCTCACGACGGCAGCCCCAGCATTTT.